Listed below are T cell receptor beta chains from one sample, sequenced in a study of cytomegalovirus exposure and HLA in healthy donors. Data came from immunoSEQ multiplex PCR; TCRdb stores just in-frame clones and leaves some out. Of 210,000 or so clones in the sample, around 89% were seen once. The specimen sequenced was PBMCs. The receptor set was obtained from a woman between 18 and 30 years old in good health and CMV-seronegative. Both conserved end residues are part of each CDR3. The D gene is left open where the match is weak. Some rows have no size entry. The others give once, few or many, or a class for an expanded clone.

d_call	clone_size	j_call	v_call	cdr3_aa	cdr3_nt
TRBD1	-	TRBJ1-4	TRBV5-4	CASSSPGQTNEKLFF	TGTGCCAGCAGCTCACCGGGACAGACTAATGAAAAACTGTTTTTT
TRBD2	-	TRBJ2-3	TRBV2	CASSERTSGSDTQYF	TGTGCCAGCAGTGAGAGGACTAGCGGCTCAGATACGCAGTATTTT
TRBD2	-	TRBJ2-1	TRBV14	CASSQLSGRGDNEQFF	TGTGCCAGCAGCCAGCTAAGCGGGAGGGGCGACAATGAGCAGTTCTTC
-	-	TRBJ1-1	TRBV6-5	CASSYSWAMNTEAFF	TGTGCCAGCAGTTACTCATGGGCGATGAACACTGAAGCTTTCTTT
-	-	TRBJ1-3	TRBV4-2	CASSQRGKTGNTIYF	TGTGCCAGCAGCCAACGAGGGAAAACTGGAAACACCATATATTTT
-	-	TRBJ1-3	TRBV5-1	CASSYGTQGKDTIYF	TGCGCCAGCAGCTACGGGACACAAGGGAAGGACACCATATATTTT
TRBD2	-	TRBJ2-3	TRBV2	CASKVSSGRAGDTQYF	TGTGCCAGCAAGGTTTCTAGCGGGAGGGCCGGAGATACGCAGTATTTT
TRBD2	-	TRBJ2-2	TRBV6-5	CASRRDYSYTGELFF	TGTGCCAGCAGACGGGACTACTCCTACACCGGGGAGCTGTTTTTT
TRBD2	once	TRBJ2-1	TRBV27	CASSKAGLAGYNEQFF	TGTGCCAGCAGTAAGGCGGGGCTAGCGGGTTACAATGAGCAGTTCTTC
-	-	TRBJ1-3	TRBV7-2	CASSLAPGYSGNTIYF	TGTGCCAGCAGCTTAGCTCCGGGTTACTCTGGAAACACCATATATTTT
TRBD2	-	TRBJ2-1	TRBV27	CASRGGVNEQFF	TGTGCCAGCAGGGGAGGGGTCAATGAGCAGTTCTTC
-	-	TRBJ2-1	TRBV5-1	CASKSSGSGYNEQFF	TGCGCCAGCAAAAGTTCCGGTAGCGGCTACAATGAGCAGTTCTTC
-	-	TRBJ1-6	TRBV7-6	CASSSLGGPPLHF	TGTGCCAGCAGCTCCTTGGGGGGGCCACCCCTCCACTTT
-	-	TRBJ1-1	TRBV5-1	CASSPDSWLTMNTEAFF	TGCGCCAGCAGCCCGGACAGTTGGTTGACGATGAACACTGAAGCTTTCTTT
-	-	TRBJ1-5	TRBV2	CASSGFQGANQPQHF	TGTGCCAGCAGTGGGTTTCAGGGCGCAAATCAGCCCCAGCATTTT
TRBD1	once	TRBJ1-4	TRBV2	CASVRQGTTNEKLFF	TGTGCCAGCGTAAGACAGGGGACGACTAATGAAAAACTGTTTTTT
TRBD2	-	TRBJ2-7	TRBV7-9	CASRTGGVLSYEQYF	TGTGCCAGCAGAACCGGGGGGGTTTTGAGCTACGAGCAGTACTTC
TRBD1	-	TRBJ2-7	TRBV11-3	CASSLDGLFRDSRDYEQYF	TGTGCCAGCAGCTTAGATGGCCTCTTCCGGGACAGCAGGGATTACGAGCAGTACTTC
-	once	TRBJ2-1	TRBV18	CASSNDPGKINEQFF	TGTGCCAGCTCAAACGATCCCGGGAAGATCAATGAGCAGTTCTTC
TRBD1	-	TRBJ1-2	TRBV9	CASSVGTGQGAYGYTF	TGTGCCAGCAGCGTAGGGACGGGACAGGGGGCCTATGGCTACACCTTC
TRBD1	-	TRBJ1-4	TRBV4-2	CASSRGTGRDEKLFF	TGTGCCAGCAGCCGCGGGACAGGGAGGGATGAAAAACTGTTTTTT
TRBD2	-	TRBJ2-1	TRBV29-1	CSAVTSGGDNEQFF	TGCAGCGCCGTGACTAGCGGGGGGGACAATGAGCAGTTCTTC
-	-	TRBJ1-2	TRBV11-3	CASSLAGGNYGYTF	TGTGCCAGCAGCTTAGCCGGAGGTAACTATGGCTACACCTTC
-	-	TRBJ2-3	TRBV10-2	CASKDGGGRTDTQYF	TGCGCCAGTAAAGATGGGGGGGGCCGCACAGATACGCAGTATTTT
-	-	TRBJ1-3	TRBV7-2	CASSIWTDSGNTIYF	TGTGCCAGCAGCATTTGGACTGATTCTGGAAACACCATATATTTT
TRBD1	-	TRBJ1-2	TRBV4-1	CASSHPTGEANYGYTF	TGCGCCAGCAGCCACCCAACAGGGGAGGCTAACTATGGCTACACCTTC
-	-	TRBJ2-3	TRBV7-2	CASSPGVSRTDTQYF	TGTGCCAGCAGCCCAGGGGTCTCCCGCACAGATACGCAGTATTTT
-	-	TRBJ1-2	TRBV4-2	CASSQEEGLYGYTF	TGTGCCAGCAGCCAAGAAGAGGGATTGTATGGCTACACCTTC
TRBD2	-	TRBJ2-3	TRBV10-3	CAISDTSGRAKTDTQYF	TGTGCCATCAGTGATACTAGCGGGAGGGCCAAGACAGATACGCAGTATTTT
TRBD2	-	TRBJ2-1	TRBV13	CASSGGLAGAGNEQFF	TGTGCCAGCAGCGGGGGACTAGCGGGAGCTGGTAATGAGCAGTTCTTC
TRBD2	-	TRBJ2-3	TRBV5-4	CASSPRVLAGGVKDTQYF	TGTGCCAGCAGCCCCCGGGTCCTAGCGGGGGGGGTAAAAGATACGCAGTATTTT
-	-	TRBJ1-1	TRBV19	CASSATGSVNTEAFF	TGTGCCAGTAGTGCCACAGGGTCGGTGAACACTGAAGCTTTCTTT
-	-	TRBJ1-6	TRBV4-1	CASSQTPTGSSYNSPLHF	TGCGCCAGCAGCCAAACCCCCACAGGGAGCTCCTATAATTCACCCCTCCACTTT
-	-	TRBJ2-1	TRBV6-4	CASSDSGFRPYNEQFF	TGTGCCAGCAGTGATTCGGGATTCCGACCTTACAATGAGCAGTTCTTC
TRBD2	-	TRBJ2-7	TRBV2	CASSETWGLVSEQYF	TGTGCCAGCAGTGAGACTTGGGGACTAGTATCCGAGCAGTACTTC
TRBD2	-	TRBJ2-5	TRBV27	CASSLTSGRSETQYF	TGTGCCAGCTCCCTAACTAGCGGGAGGTCGGAGACCCAGTACTTC
-	few	TRBJ2-4	TRBV18	CASSPPSRRGNIQYF	TGTGCCAGCTCACCACCGTCGAGGAGAGGAAACATTCAGTACTTC
TRBD1	-	TRBJ1-1	TRBV7-9	CASSLGRDSTEAFF	TGTGCCAGCAGCTTAGGCCGGGACAGCACTGAAGCTTTCTTT
-	-	TRBJ2-3	TRBV19	CASSIRTGDTQYF	TGTGCCAGTAGTATTAGGACTGGGGATACGCAGTATTTT
-	-	TRBJ2-1	TRBV29-1	CSVEDLPNEQFF	TGCAGCGTTGAAGATCTTCCCAATGAGCAGTTCTTC
-	-	TRBJ2-1	TRBV5-4	CASSLQFGEQFF	TGTGCCAGCAGCCTACAGTTCGGTGAGCAGTTCTTC
-	-	TRBJ1-5	TRBV10-2	CASSEDQGRSNQPQHF	TGCGCCAGCAGTGAGGACCAGGGAAGAAGCAATCAGCCCCAGCATTTT
TRBD2	-	TRBJ2-7	TRBV5-1	CASALGLAVYEQYF	TGCGCCAGCGCCCTGGGACTAGCCGTCTACGAGCAGTACTTC
-	-	TRBJ1-2	TRBV5-4	CASSLDGAANYGYTF	TGTGCCAGCAGCTTGGACGGAGCGGCTAACTATGGCTACACCTTC
TRBD2	-	TRBJ2-5	TRBV4-2	CASSLTTSGGKETQYF	TGTGCCAGCAGCCTAACGACTAGCGGGGGAAAGGAGACCCAGTACTTC
TRBD1	-	TRBJ2-7	TRBV29-1	CSVDPGQGLYEQYF	TGCAGCGTTGATCCGGGACAGGGTCTTTACGAGCAGTACTTC
TRBD1	-	TRBJ2-3	TRBV2	CASSRQGSKDTQYF	TGTGCCAGCAGTCGACAGGGGTCGAAAGATACGCAGTATTTT
TRBD2	-	TRBJ2-3	TRBV13	CASSLRTSGRFWADTQYF	TGTGCCAGCAGCTTAAGGACTAGCGGGAGGTTTTGGGCAGATACGCAGTATTTT
TRBD1	-	TRBJ2-7	TRBV6-5	CASREDRDSIYEQYF	TGTGCCAGCAGGGAGGACAGGGATTCGATTTACGAGCAGTACTTC